Here is one TCR beta chain with its context. The antigen remains undetermined. This sample stems from a study of CD8 T cells in ankylosing spondylitis. Study-wide findings and caveats: According to the report, clones linked to the disease were significantly enriched in matched synovial fluid samples taken from ankylosing spondylitis patients. Past studies reported some motif variants in reactive arthritis synovial fluid and blood. For ankylosing spondylitis blood, a TCR beta motif of fewer than 10 highly homologous variants appeared characteristic.

CDR3 length equals 14 residues. Germline V gives CDR1 LGHDT, CDR2 YNNKEL (reference sequence). V was pared by 2 bases and J by 3 bases, with 11 bases between. TCRdb passed the 5' RACE reads through MiXCR, listing each CDR3 protein once. The sample lists 250,000 to 350,000 distinct CDR3 sequences, around 7.6% occurring once. This rearrangement joins TRBV3-1 to TRBJ2-7; no clear D. This TCR came from a male donor with ankylosing spondylitis. Sequenced sample: blood, either unsorted or a sorted T cell fraction (not recorded which). CDR3 bases: TGTGCCAGCAGCCAATTTCCGGAAAGCTACGAGCAGTACTTC. The encoded protein is CASSQFPESYEQYF.